These T cell receptor beta chains were read from a single sample in a study of blood T cell repertoires in COVID-19. Assay used: immunoSEQ multiplex PCR; TCRdb lists only in-frame clones, some missing. The sample consists of 300,000 to 350,000 clones, about nine tenths of them appearing once. The sample consisted of PBMCs or T cells enriched from blood (not recorded which). These receptors came from a woman younger than 45 who had recovered from COVID-19. The CDR3 runs from the conserved cysteine through the conserved F or W. Fields, in order: clone size, V gene, J gene, D gene, CDR3 protein, CDR3 DNA. The D gene is left open where the match is weak. Some rows have no size entry. The others give once, few or many, or a class for an expanded clone.

clone_size: -; v_call: TRBV5-1; j_call: TRBJ2-7; d_call: -; cdr3_aa: CASSSQGSEQYF; cdr3_nt: TGCGCCAGCAGCTCCCAGGGTTCCGAGCAGTACTTC
clone_size: -; v_call: TRBV2; j_call: TRBJ1-1; d_call: -; cdr3_aa: CASSVRRITEAFF; cdr3_nt: TGTGCCAGCAGTGTGCGGAGGATCACTGAAGCTTTCTTT
clone_size: -; v_call: TRBV5-1; j_call: TRBJ1-4; d_call: -; cdr3_aa: CASSLPHSATNEKLFF; cdr3_nt: TGCGCCAGCAGCTTGCCCCACAGTGCAACTAATGAAAAACTGTTTTTT
clone_size: -; v_call: TRBV4-1; j_call: TRBJ2-2; d_call: -; cdr3_aa: CASSQETGGSITGELFF; cdr3_nt: TGCGCCAGCAGCCAAGAGACCGGGGGTAGTATAACCGGGGAGCTGTTTTTT
clone_size: -; v_call: TRBV19; j_call: TRBJ2-4; d_call: -; cdr3_aa: CASYFGSIQYF; cdr3_nt: TGTGCCAGTTACTTCGGTTCCATTCAGTACTTC
clone_size: -; v_call: TRBV7-2; j_call: TRBJ2-1; d_call: TRBD1; cdr3_aa: CASSRTGLSSYNEQFF; cdr3_nt: TGTGCCAGCAGCCGGACAGGGCTCTCCTCCTACAATGAGCAGTTCTTC
clone_size: -; v_call: TRBV5-4; j_call: TRBJ2-7; d_call: -; cdr3_aa: CASSGGGGGGDVSGEQYF; cdr3_nt: TGTGCCAGCAGCGGGGGGGGCGGCGGGGGCGACGTCAGTGGAGAGCAGTACTTC
clone_size: -; v_call: TRBV11-2; j_call: TRBJ2-7; d_call: TRBD2; cdr3_aa: CASSLVAGDTEQYF; cdr3_nt: TGTGCCAGCAGCTTGGTAGCGGGAGACACCGAGCAGTACTTC
clone_size: -; v_call: TRBV15; j_call: TRBJ2-7; d_call: TRBD2; cdr3_aa: CATSRDPGGGNEQYF; cdr3_nt: TGTGCCACCAGCAGAGACCCGGGAGGAGGCAACGAGCAGTACTTC
clone_size: -; v_call: TRBV6-5; j_call: TRBJ2-7; d_call: TRBD2; cdr3_aa: CASSYRRLAGEDEQYF; cdr3_nt: TGTGCCAGCAGTTACCGTCGGCTAGCGGGAGAGGACGAGCAGTACTTC
clone_size: few; v_call: TRBV15; j_call: TRBJ2-3; d_call: TRBD2; cdr3_aa: CATSRQFKRGMGADTQYF; cdr3_nt: TGTGCCACCAGCAGACAATTTAAGCGGGGGATGGGGGCAGATACGCAGTATTTT